The 5 T cell receptor beta chains below all came from one sample that was sequenced in a study of T-cell memory formation after mild COVID-19. TCRdb ran MiXCR on the 5' RACE reads and lists one entry per CDR3 protein. The table has 500,000 to 550,000 distinct CDR3 sequences, around 20% seen once. Sequencing used PBMCs or a T cell subset sorted from them (not recorded which). The source is an adult woman who had mild COVID-19 (a few samples of this study predate the infection). Cell type and time point are not known.

Only a few counts were recorded for this clonotype. The V and J genes are TRBV20-1 and TRBJ2-3; D remains ambiguous. Germline lookup yields CDR1 DFQATT and CDR2 SNEGSKA (reference sequence). The CDR3 sequence is 14 residues long. Trimming stripped 4 bases from V and 0 bases from J, with 11 bases between. The CDR3 sequence is CSATTTMSTDTQYF. DNA of the CDR3: TGCAGTGCTACTACCACTATGAGCACAGATACGCAGTATTTT.

The chain recombines TRBV5-1 with TRBJ1-1; 7 bases fit TRBD1. The CDR3 is made up of 18 amino acids. Germline V gene data show CDR1 as SGHRS and CDR2 as YFSETQ. V was pared by 4 bases and J by 2 bases, with 17 bases of the junction left unmatched. The CDR3 sequence is CASSLTFERQGKNTEAFF. Written as DNA, the CDR3 is TGCGCCAGCAGCCTGACTTTTGAGAGACAGGGAAAAAACACTGAAGCTTTCTTT. The variable domain in full, with the rest retrieved from reference TRBV5-1 and TRBJ1-1, is KAGVTQTPRYLIKTRGQQVTLSCSPISGHRSVSWYQQTPGQGLQFLFEYFSETQRNKGNFPGRFSGRQFSNSRSEMNVSTLELGDSALYLCASSLTFERQGKNTEAFFGQGTRLTVV.

The chain has TRBV12-3 or TRBV12-4 and TRBJ2-5; D may be TRBD2 (6 bases). This CDR3 has 16 amino acids. Trimming left V 2 bases short and J 5 bases short, with 18 bases between. The CDR3 loop reads CASSLSPGGKLETQYF. The DNA of the CDR3 is TGTGCCAGCAGTTTAAGCCCCGGGGGTAAGCTCGAGACCCAGTACTTC.

This clonotype appeared a few times. V and J are TRBV24-1 and TRBJ2-7; perhaps D is TRBD1 or TRBD2 (5 bases each). Germline loops: CDR1 KGHDR, CDR2 SFDVKD. The CDR3 is 13 amino acids. V lost 7 bases and J 5 bases, leaving 14 bases between the germline ends. The CDR3 loop is CATRAGDRDEQYF. The CDR3 DNA is TGTGCCACCAGGGCCGGGGACCGGGACGAGCAGTACTTC.

This clonotype has only a few counts. The rearrangement links TRBV15 to TRBJ2-3; 9 bases align to TRBD2. Germline V gene data show CDR1 as LNHNV and CDR2 as YYDKDF (reference sequence). The trim removed 1 base at V and 11 bases at J, leaving 16 bases unmatched. The CDR3 is 17 residues long. The CDR3 region has the DNA TGTGCCACCAGCAGAGGTCTAACAGGACTAGCGAATCGGTGGCAGTATTTT. Translated: CATSRGLTGLANRWQYF. Full variable domain (rest looked up from reference TRBV15 and TRBJ2-3): DAMVIQNPRYQVTQFGKPVTLSCSQTLNHNVMYWYQQKSSQAPKLLFHYYDKDFNNEADTPDNFQSRRPNTSFCFLDIRSPGLGDTAMYLCATSRGLTGLANRWQYFGPGTRLTVL.